These 22 T cell receptor beta chains originate from one sample sequenced in a study of a mutant IDH1 vaccine in newly diagnosed glioma. Assay used: immunoSEQ multiplex PCR; TCRdb lists only in-frame clones, some missing. The profile shows some 35,000 clones, 75% of them singletons. The time point is: week 47, end of study. With topical imiquimod, each dose of the vaccine consisted of 300 ug of mutant IDH1 20-mer peptide. These receptors lack a known antigen. This specimen was PBMCs, taken from a glioma patient whose treatment included an IDH1 peptide vaccine. The receptor source for this set is a man aged 40-49 years with glioma.

The chain uses TRBV6-6 and TRBJ2-5; TRBD1 matches at 7 bases. V shed 4 bases, J shed 5 bases, and the junction held 4 bases outside the gene matches. Germline assignment: CDR1 MNHNY and CDR2 SVGAGI (reference sequence). The CDR3 contains 13 residues. For the CDR3, the DNA is TGTGCCAGCAGTTCGGACAGGCCGGAGACCCAGTACTTC. Its protein is CASSSDRPETQYF.

There are a few counts of this clone. V is TRBV19 and J is TRBJ1-4; D remains unclear. V dropped 6 bases and J dropped 1 base, with 9 bases sitting between them. Germline CDR1 and CDR2: LNHDA and SQIVND (reference sequence). The CDR3 sequence is 14 residues long. DNA of the CDR3: TGTGCCAGTAGGAACGCGGGAACTAATGAAAAACTGTTTTTT. Its protein is CASRNAGTNEKLFF.

This clone was picked up a small number of times. The chain recombines TRBV2 with TRBJ1-1; D unclear. This CDR3 is built from 12 residues. Between the trimmed V and J ends, which lost 4 bases and 3 bases, there was a span of 6 bases. Germline CDR1 and CDR2: SNHLY and FYNNEI. The DNA for the CDR3 is TGTGCCAGCAGTGTCCAGTACACTGAAGCTTTCTTT. Residues: CASSVQYTEAFF.

This chain uses TRBV7-2 with TRBJ2-5; TRBD2 aligns across 15 bases. V shed 5 bases and J 2 bases; nucleotides not matched to a gene: 3. Germline V CDR1 and CDR2: SGHTA, FQGNSA. This CDR3 comprises 16 residues. CDR3 nucleotides: TGTGCCAGCAGCGCGGGACTAGCGGGAGGTCAAGAGACCCAGTACTTC. Translated, it gives CASSAGLAGGQETQYF.

The V gene is TRBV11-2, the J gene TRBJ1-2, with 7 bases matching TRBD1. The CDR3 is 15 residues long. Trimming at V came to 1 base and at J to 6 bases, leaving 8 bases not matched to a gene. The germline CDR1 and CDR2 sequences are SGHAT and FQNNGV. The CDR3 region has the DNA TGTGCCAGCAGCTTAGCCGGGACAGCTGAACATGGCTACACCTTC. Translation gives CASSLAGTAEHGYTF.

The chain couples TRBV5-4 to TRBJ1-2; D not certain. Trimming removed 4 bases at V and 6 bases at J, with 19 bases between. Germline CDR1 SGHNT, CDR2 YYREEE (reference sequence). The CDR3 covers 15 residues. The CDR3 region is CASSTPLEGMDGYTF. The CDR3 nucleotides read TGTGCCAGCAGCACGCCCTTGGAGGGCATGGATGGCTACACCTTC.

The chain recombines TRBV18 with TRBJ1-5; the D is unclear. Trimming stripped 2 bases from V and 4 bases from J, with 12 bases between. Per the germline V gene, CDR1 is KGHSH and CDR2 is LQKENI. The CDR3 is 15 amino acids. The CDR3 reads CASSPFRGKNQPQHF. The CDR3 DNA reads TGTGCCAGCTCACCATTCCGGGGTAAAAATCAGCCCCAGCATTTT.

The rearrangement uses TRBV19 and TRBJ2-1, with 7 bases identical to TRBD2. CDR3 length: 13 amino acids. J gave up 5 bases and V 6 bases, and 4 bases lay outside the gene matches. Germline lookup yields CDR1 LNHDA and CDR2 SQIVND (reference sequence). CDR3 sequence reads: CASSGRFNNEQFF. As DNA, the CDR3 is TGTGCCAGTAGCGGGAGGTTTAACAATGAGCAGTTCTTC.

By share, this clone counts as medium-sized (0.01 to 0.1%). The gene calls are TRBV29-1 and TRBJ1-2; D call uncertain. The CDR3 runs 13 residues. The germline gives CDR1 SQVTM, CDR2 ANQGSEA. Trimming removed 1 base from V and 8 bases from J, with 14 bases in between. The CDR3 region is CSVEAQSDRGYTF. The DNA of the CDR3 is TGCAGCGTTGAAGCCCAGTCGGATAGGGGCTACACCTTC. The whole variable domain, remainder taken from reference TRBV29-1 and TRBJ1-2, is SAVISQKPSRDICQRGTSLTIQCQVDSQVTMMFWYRQQPGQSLTLIATANQGSEATYESGFVIDKFPISRPNLTFSTLTVSNMSPEDSSIYLCSVEAQSDRGYTFGSGTRLTVV.

The V call is TRBV5-6, the J call TRBJ1-4; D remains ambiguous. In germline, CDR1 is SGHDT, CDR2 YYEEEE. This CDR3 spans 13 amino acids. V shed 0 bases and J shed 5 bases, with 5 bases lying between them. The CDR3 is CASSLVGNEKLFF. The CDR3, as DNA: TGTGCCAGCAGCTTGGTAGGGAATGAAAAACTGTTTTTT.

This clone was detected once. This chain uses TRBV19 with TRBJ1-5; D is perhaps TRBD1 (5 bases). Germline assignment: CDR1 LNHDA and CDR2 SQIVND (reference sequence). This CDR3 contains 15 residues. V was clipped by 2 bases and J by 2 bases, with 10 bases between them. CDR3 region: CASSIRGSGNQPQHF. As DNA, the CDR3 is TGTGCCAGTAGTATAAGGGGTTCGGGCAATCAGCCCCAGCATTTT.

The CDR3 loop reads CASSQNPGASYEQYF. CDR3 nucleotide sequence: TGTGCCAGCAGCCAAAACCCCGGGGCCTCCTACGAGCAGTACTTC. This rearrangement joins TRBV4-2 to TRBJ2-7; D tentatively reads TRBD1 or TRBD2 (5 bases each). The germline V and J ends were trimmed by 2 bases and 0 bases, with 11 bases remaining between them. The CDR3 runs to 15 residues. Germline V gene data show CDR1 as LGHNA and CDR2 as YNFKEQ.

This sequence joins TRBV9 and TRBJ2-7; possibly TRBD1 or TRBD2 for D (5 bases each). This CDR3 has 15 residues. V was trimmed by 3 bases and J by 2 bases, leaving 15 bases between them. Germline CDR1 SGDLS, CDR2 YYNGEE. DNA for the CDR3: TGTGCCAGCAGCGCTGAGGGGTATCTTCCCTACGAGCAGTACTTC. The encoded protein is CASSAEGYLPYEQYF.

V and J are TRBV10-3 and TRBJ2-1; TRBD2 matches at 13 bases. The trim removed 7 bases at V and 9 bases at J, leaving 6 bases unmatched. Germline CDR1 reads ENHRY; CDR2 reads SYGVKD. This CDR3 is built from 14 residues. CDR3: CAIKGTSGESEQFF. The CDR3 coding sequence is TGTGCCATCAAGGGGACTAGCGGGGAGAGTGAGCAGTTCTTC.

This chain connects TRBV7-8 to TRBJ2-1; 8 bases are shared with TRBD2. CDR1 and CDR2 (germline): SGHVS, FQNEAQ. The CDR3 covers 15 residues. J was trimmed by 2 bases and V by 5 bases; bases with no gene match: 5. CDR3 region: CASSPGTSTYNEQFF. In DNA form, the CDR3 reads TGTGCCAGCAGCCCCGGGACTAGTACCTACAATGAGCAGTTCTTC. The full variable domain, in which reference TRBV7-8 and TRBJ2-1 provide the parts outside the CDR3, is GAGVSQSPRYKVAKRGQDVALRCDPISGHVSLFWYQQALGQGPEFLTYFQNEAQLDKSGLPSDRFFAERPEGSVSTLKIQRTQQEDSAVYLCASSPGTSTYNEQFFGPGTRLTVL.

The chain joins TRBV6-1 to TRBJ1-1, with TRBD1 as a possible D gene (5 bases). Germline CDR1 and CDR2: MNHNS and SASEGT. Deletions cut 8 bases from V and 3 bases from J, with 13 bases between. This CDR3 is built from 13 residues. The CDR3 reads CASGGARHTEAFF. The CDR3 region has the DNA TGTGCCAGCGGCGGGGCGAGGCACACTGAAGCTTTCTTT.

This chain uses TRBV7-8 with TRBJ1-4; 9 nucleotides agree with TRBD1. Trimming removed 5 bases from V and 5 bases from J; junction bases left unmatched: 3. The CDR3 runs 14 residues. CDR1 and CDR2 (germline): SGHVS, FQNEAQ. This CDR3 reads CASSPTGGNEKLFF. CDR3 sequence (DNA): TGTGCCAGCAGCCCGACAGGGGGAAATGAAAAACTGTTTTTT.

This chain connects TRBV4-2 to TRBJ2-7; TRBD2 matches at 8 bases. This CDR3 is 16 amino acids long. Germline assignment: CDR1 LGHNA and CDR2 YNFKEQ. V was clipped by 2 bases and J by 6 bases; unmatched bases: 12. The CDR3 DNA sequence: TGTGCCAGCAGCCAAAAAGGGACCAGCGGGAGCCCCGAGCAGTACTTC. This translates into CASSQKGTSGSPEQYF.

The chain couples TRBV7-2 to TRBJ2-5; D may be TRBD1 or TRBD2 (5 bases each). CDR1 and CDR2 from the germline V gene are SGHTA and FQGNSA. The length of the CDR3 is 14 residues. Trimming pared 5 bases from V and 5 bases from J, leaving 15 bases between. The DNA of the CDR3 is TGTGCCAGCAGCCCCGGGACCATTAGGGAGACCCAGTACTTC. Its translation: CASSPGTIRETQYF.

The DNA for the CDR3 is TGTGCCAGCAGCGCCATGCCGGGAGGGAACACTGAAGCTTTCTTT. Amino acids: CASSAMPGGNTEAFF. The V call is TRBV9, the J call TRBJ1-1, with D unresolved. Germline V lookup: CDR1 SGDLS, CDR2 YYNGEE. Trimming shortened V by 3 bases and J by 1 base, and 13 bases separated the two germline ends. The CDR3 is 15 residues long.

V gene TRBV4-3 combines with J gene TRBJ1-2, with no clear D. Germline assignment: CDR1 LGHNA and CDR2 YSLEER. The CDR3 has 12 residues. V shed 1 base and J shed 8 bases, with 8 bases lying between them. Here the CDR3 DNA reads TGCGCCAGCAGCCAAGGTGTGGGGGGCTACACCTTC. This codes for CASSQGVGGYTF.

The rearrangement joins TRBV18 to TRBJ2-3; D is unresolved. This CDR3 region has 18 residues. Germline-derived CDR1 and CDR2 are KGHSH and LQKENI. The V end lost 4 bases, the J end lost 1 base, and 21 bases lay between the germline ends. In DNA, the CDR3 is TGTGCCAGCTCACAACTCCCTCCCACTGGAGTGGGCACAGATACGCAGTATTTT. Protein: CASSQLPPTGVGTDTQYF.